These 7 T cell receptor beta chains came from one sample sequenced in a study of OX40 agonist ivuxolimab in advanced cancers. The library was produced with the immunoSEQ multiplex PCR assay. TCRdb limited this immuneACCESS table to in-frame rearrangements with V and J called. A share of clones is missing; checked studies link under half to unresolved V genes, and the rest is unexplained. The sample yields 40,000 to 60,000 clones; roughly 77% were counted once. Clones ranked in the top ten supply approximately 7.3% of the sample. The sequencing used CD4+ or CD8+ T cells sorted from blood, collected in a trial of the OX40 agonist ivuxolimab. The receptors stem from an adult with an advanced solid tumor such as melanoma, head and neck, liver or kidney cancer.

This clone was detected only a few times. The V call is TRBV5-4, the J call TRBJ2-1, with TRBD2 as a possible D gene (5 bases). Between the trimmed V and J ends, which lost 3 bases and 9 bases, there was a span of 10 bases. The length of the CDR3 is 12 residues. Germline assignment: CDR1 SGHNT and CDR2 YYREEE (reference sequence). CDR3 amino acids: CASSWERREQFF. DNA of the CDR3: TGTGCCAGCAGCTGGGAGCGTCGTGAGCAGTTCTTC.

The chain uses TRBV7-6 and TRBJ2-6; D unresolved. The V end lost 1 base, the J end lost 12 bases, and 4 bases lay between the germline ends. Germline V gene data show CDR1 as SGHVS and CDR2 as FNYEAQ. This CDR3 is built from 11 residues. As DNA, the CDR3 is TGTGCCAGCAGCTTAGGCGCCGTCCTGACTTTC. Protein sequence: CASSLGAVLTF.

The chain links TRBV7-2 to TRBJ2-7, with D possibly TRBD2 on 7 matching bases. This CDR3 is 13 amino acids long. V was pared by 5 bases and J by 6 bases, with 14 bases between. Germline V gives CDR1 SGHTA, CDR2 FQGNSA. The CDR3 region has the DNA TGTGCCAGCAGCAACCTGGGGGGGGCCGAGCAGTACTTC. Amino acid sequence: CASSNLGGAEQYF.

J is TRBJ2-5 and V is TRBV19; D is possibly TRBD1 or TRBD2 (5 bases each). The J call is in doubt because the DNA end fits TRBJ2-7 better. Looked up from germline, CDR1 is LNHDA and CDR2 is SQIVND (reference sequence). The CDR3 is 14 residues long. This CDR3 is CASSIGWGPYEQYF. CDR3 coding DNA: TGTGCCAGTAGTATAGGGTGGGGACCCTACGAGCAGTACTTC.

The rearrangement links TRBV5-6 to TRBJ1-1; D unresolved. Germline CDR1 SGHDT, CDR2 YYEEEE. This CDR3 is 12 amino acids long. V shed 2 bases and J shed 3 bases, with 5 bases lying between them. The CDR3 spells CASSFTYTEAFF. For the CDR3, the DNA is TGTGCCAGCAGCTTTACATACACTGAAGCTTTCTTT.

In nucleotides, the CDR3 is TGTGCCAGCAGCTCGGGAGGGGTAGGGTCGGGCTACACCTTC. It codes for CASSSGGVGSGYTF. This rearrangement joins TRBV7-9 to TRBJ1-2; D might be TRBD1 (5 bases). Trimming removed 4 bases from V and 8 bases from J, with 17 bases in between. The CDR3 has 14 amino acids. Germline V lookup: CDR1 SEHNR, CDR2 FQNEAQ (reference sequence).

The rearrangement uses TRBV5-1 and TRBJ2-7; maybe TRBD2 (5 bases). Germline V lookup: CDR1 SGHRS, CDR2 YFSETQ. V lost 1 base, J lost 3 bases, and 14 bases lay in between. This CDR3 is 15 amino acids long. The CDR3 sequence is CASSLRGPGNYEQYF. The CDR3 DNA sequence: TGCGCCAGCAGCTTGAGAGGGCCGGGGAACTACGAGCAGTACTTC.